One sample yielded the 20 T cell receptor beta chains listed below, sequenced in a study of T cells after yellow fever vaccination. MiXCR, applied by TCRdb to the 5' RACE reads, yields one record per CDR3 protein. The sample has roughly 520,000 distinct CDR3 sequences; 20% to 25% are singletons. The sample here was PBMCs, taken roughly 20 days after the first yellow fever vaccination. These receptors all come from a man between 18 and 29 years old who received the YFV17D yellow fever vaccine.

This clonotype was seen a handful of times. The genes are TRBV6-1 and TRBJ2-7, with D perhaps assigned TRBD1 or TRBD2 (6 bases each). The V gene's germline CDR1 is MNHNS and CDR2 SASEGT. Trimming shortened V by 7 bases and J by 3 bases, and 13 bases separated the two germline ends. The CDR3 runs 13 residues. CDR3 amino acids: CASKLGGGYEQYV. The CDR3, as DNA: TGTGCCAGCAAATTAGGAGGGGGCTACGAGCAGTACGTC.

This clonotype turned up a few times. J is TRBJ1-1 and V is TRBV20-1; D is possibly TRBD1 (5 bases). The germline V gene has CDR1 DFQATT and CDR2 SNEGSKA (reference sequence). The CDR3 is made up of 14 amino acids. Trimming shortened V by 5 bases and J by 0 bases, and 13 bases separated the two germline ends. The CDR3 DNA sequence: TGCAGTGCTCCGCGAGGGACCATGAACACTGAAGCTTTCTTT. Protein: CSAPRGTMNTEAFF.

This chain joins TRBV6-5 and TRBJ1-1; TRBD1 might be the D (5 bases). V shed 4 bases and J shed 1 base, with 13 bases lying between them. This CDR3 comprises 15 residues. Germline V gene sequence: CDR1 MNHEY, CDR2 SVGAGI. CDR3 sequence (DNA): TGTGCCAGCAGTTCCCCGGGGCGCCAGAACACTGAAGCTTTCTTT. Translated: CASSSPGRQNTEAFF.

This clonotype was found a few times. The chain couples TRBV7-2 to TRBJ1-1; D possibly corresponds to TRBD1 (6 bases). The CDR3 covers 16 residues. V was clipped by 4 bases and J by 0 bases, with 15 bases between them. CDR1 and CDR2 from the germline V gene are SGHTA and FQGNSA. The CDR3 DNA follows: TGTGCCAGCAGCTCGGGTCCAGGGGACCTGAACACTGAAGCTTTCTTT. Protein sequence: CASSSGPGDLNTEAFF. The variable domain in full, with the rest retrieved from reference TRBV7-2 and TRBJ1-1, is GAGVSQSPSNKVTEKGKDVELRCDPISGHTALYWYRQSLGQGLEFLIYFQGNSAPDKSGLPSDRFSAERTGGSVSTLTIQRTQQEDSAVYLCASSSGPGDLNTEAFFGQGTRLTVV.

The table lists this clonotype with a few counts. The V and J genes are TRBV6-5 and TRBJ2-1; 9 bases match TRBD2. V gave up 8 bases and J gave up 6 bases; unmatched junction bases: 5. Germline assignment: CDR1 MNHEY and CDR2 SVGAGI. CDR3 size: 13 residues. The DNA of the CDR3 is TGTGCCAGCCGAGGGACTAGCCCCAATGAGCAGTTCTTC. Residues: CASRGTSPNEQFF.

This clonotype was detected a few times. The rearrangement joins TRBV30 to TRBJ2-3; no reliable D call. Germline CDR1 and CDR2: GTSNPN and SVGIG (reference sequence). Trimming removed 2 bases at V and 3 bases at J, with 3 bases between. This CDR3 comprises 11 residues. The CDR3 coding sequence is TGTGCCTGGAGTCTAACAGATACGCAGTATTTT. It is translated as CAWSLTDTQYF.

This clonotype was counted at least ten times. The chain carries TRBV5-1 and TRBJ2-3; D uncertain. CDR1 is SGHRS, CDR2 YFSETQ, per germline. Trimming shortened V by 3 bases and J by 0 bases, and 8 bases separated the two germline ends. The CDR3 consists of 14 residues. CDR3: CASSSLPSTDTQYF. DNA for the CDR3: TGCGCCAGCAGCTCCCTGCCTAGCACAGATACGCAGTATTTT.

Only one count was recorded for this clonotype. The J gene is TRBJ2-7, the V gene TRBV10-1, with D uncertain. This CDR3 contains 12 residues. Germline assignment: CDR1 WNHNN and CDR2 SYGVQD (reference sequence). V lost 3 bases to trimming and J lost 3 bases, with 6 bases between them. This chain's CDR3 is CASSDSHYEQYF. DNA for the CDR3: TGCGCCAGCAGTGATTCCCACTACGAGCAGTACTTC.

The gene calls are TRBV7-9 and TRBJ2-1; the D call may be TRBD1 or TRBD2 (6 bases each). CDR1 is SEHNR and CDR2 is FQNEAQ in the germline V gene (reference sequence). The CDR3 loop spans 13 amino acids. With 2 bases removed from V and 6 bases from J, the gap between germline ends came to 8 bases. CDR3: CASSLWGANEQFF. The DNA of the CDR3 is TGTGCCAGCAGCTTATGGGGGGCCAATGAGCAGTTCTTC.

This rearrangement joins TRBV7-8 to TRBJ1-3; D uncertain. CDR3 length equals 12 residues. V was cut by 6 bases and J by 10 bases, with 13 bases left in between. The germline V gene encodes CDR1 SGHVS and CDR2 FQNEAQ. CDR3 in amino acids: CASSNPPDTIYF. For the CDR3, the DNA is TGTGCCAGCAGTAACCCCCCAGATACCATATATTTT.

The chain recombines TRBV7-3 with TRBJ2-1, with D maybe TRBD1 (6 bases). The CDR3 sequence is 16 residues long. V lost 0 bases and J lost 4, with 13 bases in between. Germline V CDR1 and CDR2: SGHTA, FQGTGA. In DNA, the CDR3 is TGTGCCAGCAGCTTAACTGCAGGGGAAGCATACAATGAGCAGTTCTTC. Protein product: CASSLTAGEAYNEQFF.

In the case of this clonotype: At one end, the junction sequence differs from germline, possibly due to a read error. V gene TRBV6-1 combines with J gene TRBJ2-7; D gene ambiguous. There are 12 residues in the CDR3. The germline V gene encodes CDR1 MNHNS and CDR2 SASEGT. DNA of the CDR3: TGTGCCGGCAGCCGATCGACCTACGAGCAGTACTTC. It translates to CAGSRSTYEQYF.

The V call is TRBV7-2, the J call TRBJ2-7, with a possible D match to TRBD2 (6 bases). The CDR3 contains 14 residues. Germline values: CDR1 SGHTA, CDR2 FQGNSA. V lost 1 base, J lost 3 bases, and 10 bases lay in between. CDR3 nucleotide sequence: TGTGCCAGCAGCTTAGATCCGGGGGTCTACGAGCAGTACTTC. Its protein product is CASSLDPGVYEQYF.

The chain couples TRBV7-2 to TRBJ2-5, with TRBD2 as a possible D gene (6 bases). Trimming removed 5 bases from V and 2 bases from J, with 18 bases in between. This CDR3 is built from 16 residues. CDR1 is SGHTA, CDR2 FQGNSA, per germline. CDR3 in amino acids: CASSHWDWFSQETQYF. The CDR3 coding sequence is TGTGCCAGCAGCCACTGGGACTGGTTTTCGCAAGAGACCCAGTACTTC. The whole variable domain, filled in from reference TRBV7-2 and TRBJ2-5, reads GAGVSQSPSNKVTEKGKDVELRCDPISGHTALYWYRQSLGQGLEFLIYFQGNSAPDKSGLPSDRFSAERTGGSVSTLTIQRTQQEDSAVYLCASSHWDWFSQETQYFGPGTRLLVL.

The CDR3 nucleotides are TGTGCCAGCAGTTACGGTCCCAAGGACAGGCAAGAGACCCAGTACTTC. It is translated as CASSYGPKDRQETQYF. The gene calls are TRBV6-2 or TRBV6-3 and TRBJ2-5, with 7 bases lining up with TRBD1. CDR1 MNHEY and CDR2 SVGEGT come from the germline V gene. The CDR3 is made up of 16 amino acids. Trimming took 2 bases from V and 2 from J; bases not matched to a gene: 8.

This chain connects TRBV5-1 to TRBJ2-1, with no clear D. The CDR3 contains 13 residues. In germline, CDR1 is SGHRS, CDR2 YFSETQ. V was cut by 4 bases and J by 4 bases, with 9 bases left in between. For the CDR3, the DNA is TGCGCCAGCAGCCCCAACGAATACAATGAGCAGTTCTTC. Its translation is CASSPNEYNEQFF.

This clonotype was found once. The CDR3 sequence: CASSPFGGADTQYF. The CDR3 region has the DNA TGTGCCAGCAGCCCTTTTGGGGGGGCAGATACGCAGTATTTT. This rearrangement joins TRBV7-6 to TRBJ2-3; 7 positions agree with TRBD2. The junction had 6 bases not matched to a gene; V was cut back by 5 bases and J by 4 bases. Germline V gene lookup returns CDR1 SGHVS and CDR2 FNYEAQ. This CDR3 spans 14 amino acids.

The rearrangement links TRBV20-1 to TRBJ2-5, with 9 bases matching TRBD2. The trim removed 6 bases at V and 1 base at J, leaving 9 bases unmatched. Looked up from germline, CDR1 is DFQATT and CDR2 is SNEGSKA (reference sequence). This CDR3 contains 15 residues. The CDR3 region is CSAPRASGAQETQYF. The CDR3 DNA sequence: TGCAGTGCCCCTAGGGCTAGCGGGGCCCAAGAGACCCAGTACTTC.

Ten or more counts support this clonotype. V usage is TRBV25-1 and J usage is TRBJ1-6; possible D gene TRBD1, 6 bases. V was clipped by 3 bases and J by 8 bases, with 11 bases between them. The CDR3 extends over 14 amino acids. Germline lookup yields CDR1 MGHDK and CDR2 SYGVNS. DNA for the CDR3: TGTGCCAGCAGTGACTACAGGGAGTATTCACCCCTCCACTTT. This codes for CASSDYREYSPLHF.

The chain uses TRBV18 and TRBJ1-4, with no clear D. The CDR3 has 15 residues. Germline V lookup: CDR1 KGHSH, CDR2 LQKENI. V lost 6 bases and J lost 0, with 11 bases in between. The CDR3 reads CASSTVSATNEKLFF. The CDR3 DNA sequence: TGTGCCAGCTCGACGGTTTCAGCAACTAATGAAAAACTGTTTTTT.